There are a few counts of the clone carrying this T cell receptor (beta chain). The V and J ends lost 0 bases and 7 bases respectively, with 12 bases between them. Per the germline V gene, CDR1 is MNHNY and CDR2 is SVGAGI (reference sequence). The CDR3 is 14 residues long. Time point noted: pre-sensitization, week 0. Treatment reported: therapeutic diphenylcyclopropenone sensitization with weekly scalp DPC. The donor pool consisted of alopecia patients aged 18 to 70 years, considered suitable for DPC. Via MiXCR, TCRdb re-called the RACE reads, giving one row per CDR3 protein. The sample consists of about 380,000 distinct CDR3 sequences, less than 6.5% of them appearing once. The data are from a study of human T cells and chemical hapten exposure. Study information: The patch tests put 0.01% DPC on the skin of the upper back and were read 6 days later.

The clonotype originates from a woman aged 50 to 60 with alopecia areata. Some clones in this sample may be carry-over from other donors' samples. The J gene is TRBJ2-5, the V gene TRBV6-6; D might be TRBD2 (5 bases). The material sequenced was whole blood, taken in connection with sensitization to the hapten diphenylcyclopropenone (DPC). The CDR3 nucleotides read TGTGCCAGCAGTTACTCAAGAGGAGGAGGGACCCAGTACTTC. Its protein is CASSYSRGGGTQYF.